One sample yielded the 10 T cell receptor beta chains listed below, sequenced in a study of CD8 T cells in ankylosing spondylitis. No antigens are known for them. One entry per CDR3 protein results from TCRdb running MiXCR on the 5' RACE reads. The sample yields roughly 370,000 distinct CDR3 sequences, 20% to 25% seen once. Findings and caveats of the study: Characteristic of ankylosing spondylitis blood, it appeared, was a TCR beta motif comprising several highly homologous variants.

Material: blood, either unsorted or a sorted T cell fraction (not recorded which). The origin of the receptors is a male donor with ankylosing spondylitis.

This sequence joins TRBV18 and TRBJ2-1; no clear D. V dropped 0 bases and J dropped 9 bases, with 9 bases sitting between them. Germline V gives CDR1 KGHSH, CDR2 LQKENI. The CDR3 has 13 amino acids. The CDR3 DNA reads TGTGCCAGCTCACCACCGTCGAGGACTGAGCAGTTCTTC. Its translation: CASSPPSRTEQFF.

This clonotype occurred a few times. The chain is built from TRBV7-9 and TRBJ1-6, with 7 bases lining up with TRBD1. This CDR3 spans 15 amino acids. Germline values: CDR1 SEHNR, CDR2 FQNEAQ (reference sequence). The trim removed 2 bases at V and 2 bases at J, leaving 0 bases unmatched. CDR3 loop: CASSLTGAYNSPLHF. CDR3 bases: TGTGCCAGCAGCTTAACAGGGGCCTATAATTCACCCCTCCACTTT.

The chain uses TRBV29-1 and TRBJ1-2; no clear D. The V end was cut by 3 bases, the J end by 0 bases, with 8 bases between. Germline CDR1 and CDR2: SQVTM and ANQGSEA. This CDR3 spans 13 amino acids. The CDR3 DNA sequence: TGCAGCGTTGATGGGATCTCTAACTATGGCTACACCTTC. Its protein is CSVDGISNYGYTF.

There are a few counts of this clonotype. The V and J genes are TRBV5-1 and TRBJ2-7, with D unclear. Trimming shortened V by 5 bases and J by 1 base, and 13 bases separated the two germline ends. The length of the CDR3 is 14 residues. The germline V gene encodes CDR1 SGHRS and CDR2 YFSETQ. In DNA, the CDR3 is TGCGCCAGCAGTTACGACATCTGGTCCTACGAGCAGTACTTC. It encodes CASSYDIWSYEQYF.

This clonotype was seen a handful of times. The genes are TRBV29-1 and TRBJ2-3; 11 bases are a match to TRBD2. The germline CDR1 and CDR2 sequences are SQVTM and ANQGSEA. The CDR3 contains 13 residues. V shed 4 bases, J shed 3 bases, and the junction held 0 bases outside the gene matches. This chain's CDR3 is CSVGTSGTDTQYF. CDR3 DNA sequence: TGCAGCGTTGGGACTAGCGGGACAGATACGCAGTATTTT.

This clonotype was counted only a few times. V gene TRBV7-3 combines with J gene TRBJ2-1, with 8 bases lining up with TRBD2. The germline gives CDR1 SGHTA, CDR2 FQGTGA. Trimming took 4 bases from V and 4 from J; bases not matched to a gene: 6. The CDR3 has 15 residues. The CDR3 sequence is CASSSPGTRYNEQFF. The CDR3, as DNA: TGTGCCAGCAGCTCCCCAGGGACTAGGTACAATGAGCAGTTCTTC. Filled out from reference TRBV7-3 and TRBJ2-1, the complete variable domain reads GAGVSQTPSNKVTEKGKYVELRCDPISGHTALYWYRQSLGQGPEFLIYFQGTGAADDSGLPNDRFFAVRPEGSVSTLKIQRTERGDSAVYLCASSSPGTRYNEQFFGPGTRLTVL.

The table lists this clonotype with a few counts. The gene calls are TRBV2 and TRBJ2-7; no clear D. The germline gives CDR1 SNHLY, CDR2 FYNNEI. CDR3 length: 14 amino acids. Trimming took 5 bases from V and 0 from J, leaving 11 bases between them. CDR3 coding DNA: TGTGCCAGCAGTCAAGACTGGAGCTCCTACGAGCAGTACTTC. The encoded protein is CASSQDWSSYEQYF.

The chain couples TRBV7-9 to TRBJ1-4, with D possibly being TRBD1 (6 bases). CDR1 and CDR2 (germline): SEHNR, FQNEAQ (reference sequence). Trimming cost V 6 bases and J 0 bases, with 11 bases left between them. This CDR3 has 15 amino acids. The CDR3 spells CASRGPGATNEKLFF. Written as DNA, the CDR3 is TGTGCCAGCAGAGGTCCAGGGGCAACTAATGAAAAACTGTTTTTT.

This clonotype occurred a few times. V and J are TRBV14 and TRBJ2-2; D remains ambiguous. The CDR3 runs 17 residues. Trimming took 3 bases from V and 1 from J, leaving 15 bases between them. Germline V gene sequence: CDR1 SGHDN, CDR2 FVKESK. The chain's CDR3 is CASSHAVVIRNTGELFF. The CDR3 DNA reads TGTGCCAGCAGCCACGCGGTCGTAATACGGAACACCGGGGAGCTGTTTTTT. Supplemented by reference TRBV14 and TRBJ2-2, the full variable domain reads EAGVTQFPSHSVIEKGQTVTLRCDPISGHDNLYWYRRVMGKEIKFLLHFVKESKQDESGMPNNRFLAERTGGTYSTLKVQPAELEDSGVYFCASSHAVVIRNTGELFFGEGSRLTVL.

The gene calls are TRBV28 and TRBJ2-7; the D gene is possibly TRBD1 (6 bases). V was cut by 6 bases and J by 2 bases, with 14 bases left in between. The CDR3 is made up of 14 amino acids. CDR1 is MDHEN, CDR2 SYDVKM, per germline. CDR3 loop: CASRSRGTAYEQYF. The CDR3 bases are TGTGCCAGCAGAAGCAGGGGAACAGCCTACGAGCAGTACTTC.